The entry below describes one TCR beta chain. The sample originates from a study of control samples from healthy donors and cancer patients. Some clones are missing from TCRdb's copy, which holds only in-frame ones; the method was immunoSEQ multiplex PCR. This sample has approximately 70,000 clones; about 89% occur once, and the top ten carry around 2%. CDR1 is SGDLS, CDR2 YYNGEE, per germline. Trimming cost V 0 bases and J 5 bases, with 18 bases left between them. The CDR3 loop spans 16 amino acids. Material for sequencing was PBMCs. The receptor was isolated from a woman in her 50s with head and neck cancer. The rearrangement uses TRBV9 and TRBJ2-7, with a possible D match to TRBD2 (7 bases). As DNA, the CDR3 is TGTGCCAGCAGCGTAGCTTGGGGGGGGCCTGCGGACGAGCAGTACTTC. Protein: CASSVAWGGPADEQYF. Combining the CDR3 with reference TRBV9 and TRBJ2-7 gives the whole variable domain DSGVTQTPKHLITATGQRVTLRCSPRSGDLSVYWYQQSLDQGLQFLIQYYNGEERAKGNILERFSAQQFPDLHSELNLSSLELGDSALYFCASSVAWGGPADEQYFGPGTRLTVT.